This T cell receptor beta chain is from a study of technical replicates of blood from a few donors. TCRdb's table, derived via immunoSEQ multiplex PCR, lists solely in-frame clones and lacks some. This table has almost 70,000 clones, roughly nine tenths appearing once. Germline-derived CDR1 and CDR2 are SGHRS and YFSETQ. This CDR3 comprises 15 residues. V was clipped by 0 bases and J by 4 bases; unmatched bases: 2. The V and J genes are TRBV5-1 and TRBJ2-2; 8 bases map to TRBD1. The sample was T cells isolated from PBMCs. The TCR was taken from a human donor in good health. The CDR3 sequence is CASSLGDRSTGELFF. CDR3 nucleotides: TGCGCCAGCAGCTTGGGGGACAGGAGCACCGGGGAGCTGTTTTTT.